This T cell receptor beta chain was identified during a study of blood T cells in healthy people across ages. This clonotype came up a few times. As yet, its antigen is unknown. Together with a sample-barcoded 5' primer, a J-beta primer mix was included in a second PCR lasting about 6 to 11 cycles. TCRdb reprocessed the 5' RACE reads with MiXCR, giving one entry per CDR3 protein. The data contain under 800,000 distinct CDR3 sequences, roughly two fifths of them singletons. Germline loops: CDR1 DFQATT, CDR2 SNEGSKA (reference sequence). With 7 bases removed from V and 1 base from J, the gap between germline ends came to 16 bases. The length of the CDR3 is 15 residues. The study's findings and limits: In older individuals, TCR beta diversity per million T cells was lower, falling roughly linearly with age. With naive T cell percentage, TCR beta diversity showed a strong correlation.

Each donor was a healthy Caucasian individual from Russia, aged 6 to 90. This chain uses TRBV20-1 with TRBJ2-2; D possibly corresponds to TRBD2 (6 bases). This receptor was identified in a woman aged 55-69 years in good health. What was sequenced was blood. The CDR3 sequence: CSVPAGYGNTGELFF. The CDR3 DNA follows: TGCAGTGTTCCCGCGGGGTACGGGAACACCGGGGAGCTGTTTTTT.